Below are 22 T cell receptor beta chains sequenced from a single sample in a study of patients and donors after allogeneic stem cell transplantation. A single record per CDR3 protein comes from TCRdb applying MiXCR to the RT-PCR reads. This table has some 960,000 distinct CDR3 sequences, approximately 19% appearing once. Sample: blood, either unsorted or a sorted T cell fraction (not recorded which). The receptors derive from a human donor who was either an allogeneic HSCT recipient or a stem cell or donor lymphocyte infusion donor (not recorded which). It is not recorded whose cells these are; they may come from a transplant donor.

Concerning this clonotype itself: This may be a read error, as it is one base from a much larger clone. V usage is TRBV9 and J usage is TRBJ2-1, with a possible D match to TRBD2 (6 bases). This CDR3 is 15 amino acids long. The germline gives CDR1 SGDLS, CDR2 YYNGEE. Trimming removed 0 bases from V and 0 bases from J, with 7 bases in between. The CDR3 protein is CASSVGRASYNEQFF. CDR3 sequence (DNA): TGTGCCAGCAGCGTAGGGAGGGCCTCCTACAATGAGCAGTTCTTC.

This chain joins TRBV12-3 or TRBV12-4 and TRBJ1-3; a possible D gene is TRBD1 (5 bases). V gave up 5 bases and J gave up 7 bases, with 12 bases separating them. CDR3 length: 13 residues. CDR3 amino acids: CASSQEGRNTIYF. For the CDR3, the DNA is TGTGCCAGCAGTCAAGAGGGACGGAACACCATATATTTT.

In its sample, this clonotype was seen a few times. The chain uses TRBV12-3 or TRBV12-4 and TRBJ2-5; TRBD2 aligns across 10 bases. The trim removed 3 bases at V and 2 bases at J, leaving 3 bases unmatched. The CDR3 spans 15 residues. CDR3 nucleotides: TGTGCCAGCAGTTTGGGACTAGCGTTGCAAGAGACCCAGTACTTC. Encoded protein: CASSLGLALQETQYF.

The CDR3 loop is CASSQATKRGYNEQFF. CDR3 coding DNA: TGTGCCAGCAGCCAAGCGACGAAACGAGGCTACAATGAGCAGTTCTTC. V gene TRBV14 combines with J gene TRBJ2-1, with D uncertain. V lost 1 base and J 3 bases, leaving 13 bases between the germline ends. CDR1 is SGHDN and CDR2 is FVKESK in the germline V gene. There are 16 residues in the CDR3.

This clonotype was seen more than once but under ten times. For the CDR3, the DNA is TGTGCCACCAGTGGGGGGGGATTAGGCACCTACGAGCAGTACTTC. This translates into CATSGGGLGTYEQYF. The rearrangement links TRBV24-1 to TRBJ2-7, with 7 bases matching TRBD2. This CDR3 has 15 residues. Germline trimming cut 5 bases from V and 2 bases from J; bases unmatched to any gene: 8. Looked up from germline, CDR1 is KGHDR and CDR2 is SFDVKD.

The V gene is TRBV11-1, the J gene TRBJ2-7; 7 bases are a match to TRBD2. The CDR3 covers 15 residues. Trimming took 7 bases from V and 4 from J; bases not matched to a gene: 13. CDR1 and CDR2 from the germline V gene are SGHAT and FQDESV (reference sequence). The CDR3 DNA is TGTGCCAGCACGCGGGACGGGACTATCCTTTACGAGCAGTACTTC. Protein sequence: CASTRDGTILYEQYF.

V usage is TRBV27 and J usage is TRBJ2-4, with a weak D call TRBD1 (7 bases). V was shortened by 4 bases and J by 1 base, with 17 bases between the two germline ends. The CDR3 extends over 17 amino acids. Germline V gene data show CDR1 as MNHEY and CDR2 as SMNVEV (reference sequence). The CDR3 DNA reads TGTGCCAGCAGTTCGGTGGAGGGGGCGCGCGCCAAAAACATTCAGTACTTC. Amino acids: CASSSVEGARAKNIQYF.

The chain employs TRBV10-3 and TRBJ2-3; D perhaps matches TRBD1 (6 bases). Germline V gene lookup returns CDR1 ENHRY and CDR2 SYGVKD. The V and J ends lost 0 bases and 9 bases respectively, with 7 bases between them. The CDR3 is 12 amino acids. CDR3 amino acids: CAISESTGTQYF. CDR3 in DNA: TGTGCCATCAGTGAGTCTACAGGGACGCAGTATTTT.

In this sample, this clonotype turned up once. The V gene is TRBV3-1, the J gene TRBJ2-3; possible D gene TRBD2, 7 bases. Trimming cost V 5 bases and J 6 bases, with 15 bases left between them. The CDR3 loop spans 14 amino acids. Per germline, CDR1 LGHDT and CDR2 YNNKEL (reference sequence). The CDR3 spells CASSTWGGRDTQYF. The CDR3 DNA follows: TGTGCCAGCAGCACGTGGGGGGGCCGTGATACGCAGTATTTT.

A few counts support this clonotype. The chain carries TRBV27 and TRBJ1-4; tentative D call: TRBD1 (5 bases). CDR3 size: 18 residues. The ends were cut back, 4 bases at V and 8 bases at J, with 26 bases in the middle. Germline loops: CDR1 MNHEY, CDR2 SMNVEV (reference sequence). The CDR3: CASSSYPPDSLGWEKLFF. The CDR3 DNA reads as TGTGCCAGCAGTTCTTACCCCCCCGACAGCCTAGGGTGGGAAAAACTGTTTTTT.

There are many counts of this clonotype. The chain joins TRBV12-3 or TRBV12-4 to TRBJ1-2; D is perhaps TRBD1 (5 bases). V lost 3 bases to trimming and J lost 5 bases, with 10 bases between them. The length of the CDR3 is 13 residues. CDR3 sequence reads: CASSFRQTYGYTF. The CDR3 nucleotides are TGTGCCAGCAGTTTTCGACAGACTTATGGCTACACCTTC.

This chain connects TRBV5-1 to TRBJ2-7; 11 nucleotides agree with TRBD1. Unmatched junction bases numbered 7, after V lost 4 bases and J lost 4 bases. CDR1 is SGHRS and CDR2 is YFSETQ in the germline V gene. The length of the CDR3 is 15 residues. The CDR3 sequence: CASSNRTGGLYEQYF. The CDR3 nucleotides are TGCGCCAGCAGCAATAGGACAGGGGGCTTATACGAGCAGTACTTC.

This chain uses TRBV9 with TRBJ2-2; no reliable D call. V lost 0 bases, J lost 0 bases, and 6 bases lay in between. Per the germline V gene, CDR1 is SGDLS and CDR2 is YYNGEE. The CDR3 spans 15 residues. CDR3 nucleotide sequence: TGTGCCAGCAGCGTAGCGAGCGCGAACACCGGGGAGCTGTTTTTT. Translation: CASSVASANTGELFF.

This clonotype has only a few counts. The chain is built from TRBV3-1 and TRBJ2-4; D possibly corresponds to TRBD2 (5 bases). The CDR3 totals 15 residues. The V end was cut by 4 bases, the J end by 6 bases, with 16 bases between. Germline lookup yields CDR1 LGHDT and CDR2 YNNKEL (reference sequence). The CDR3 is CASSPPLGSRNIQYF. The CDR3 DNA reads TGTGCCAGCAGCCCCCCCCTGGGGAGTAGAAACATTCAGTACTTC.

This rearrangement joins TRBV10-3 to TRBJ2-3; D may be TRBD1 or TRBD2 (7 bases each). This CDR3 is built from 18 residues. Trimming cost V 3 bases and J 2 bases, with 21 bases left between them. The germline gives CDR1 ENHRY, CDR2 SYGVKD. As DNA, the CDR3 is TGTGCCATCAGTGACATGGGGAGGGGGCTTCGAAACACAGATACGCAGTATTTT. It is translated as CAISDMGRGLRNTDTQYF.

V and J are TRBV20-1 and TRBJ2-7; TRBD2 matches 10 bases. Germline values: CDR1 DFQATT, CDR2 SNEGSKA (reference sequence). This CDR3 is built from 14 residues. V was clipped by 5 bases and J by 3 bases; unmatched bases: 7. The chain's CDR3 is CSALWGLALYEQYF. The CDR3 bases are TGCAGTGCTCTCTGGGGACTAGCGCTCTACGAGCAGTACTTC.

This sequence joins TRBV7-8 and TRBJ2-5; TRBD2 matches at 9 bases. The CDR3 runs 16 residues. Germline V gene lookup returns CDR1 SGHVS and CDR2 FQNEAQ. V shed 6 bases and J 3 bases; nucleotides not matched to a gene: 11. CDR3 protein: CASRNSPGLAKETQYF. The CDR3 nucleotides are TGTGCCAGCAGAAATTCCCCCGGACTAGCGAAAGAGACCCAGTACTTC.

The CDR3 sequence is CASSEGRVNTEAFF. CDR3 DNA sequence: TGTGCCAGCAGCGAGGGGCGGGTGAACACTGAAGCTTTCTTT. The J gene is TRBJ1-1, the V gene TRBV7-3, with D possibly TRBD1 on 5 matching bases. Trimming left V 5 bases short and J 0 bases short, with 10 bases between. Germline CDR1 is SGHTA and CDR2 is FQGTGA. The CDR3 is 14 amino acids.

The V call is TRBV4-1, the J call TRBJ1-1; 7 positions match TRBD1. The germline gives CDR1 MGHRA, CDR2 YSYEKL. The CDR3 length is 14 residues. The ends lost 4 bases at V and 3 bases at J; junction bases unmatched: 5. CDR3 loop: CASSPTGTHTEAFF. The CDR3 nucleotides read TGCGCCAGCAGCCCGACAGGGACCCACACTGAAGCTTTCTTT.

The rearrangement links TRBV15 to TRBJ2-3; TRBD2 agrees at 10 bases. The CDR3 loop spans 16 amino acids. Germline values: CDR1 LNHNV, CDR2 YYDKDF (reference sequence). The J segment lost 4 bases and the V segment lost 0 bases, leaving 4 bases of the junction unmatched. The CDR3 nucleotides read TGTGCCACCAGCAGAGAAAGCGGGAGGGCCGCAGATACGCAGTATTTT. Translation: CATSRESGRAADTQYF.

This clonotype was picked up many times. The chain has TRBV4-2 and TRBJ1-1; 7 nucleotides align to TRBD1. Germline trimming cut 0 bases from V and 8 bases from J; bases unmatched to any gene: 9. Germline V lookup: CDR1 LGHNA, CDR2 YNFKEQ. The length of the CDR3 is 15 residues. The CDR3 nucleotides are TGTGCCAGCAGCCAAGATTCCCCGTCACAGGGGGAAGCTTTCTTT. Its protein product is CASSQDSPSQGEAFF.

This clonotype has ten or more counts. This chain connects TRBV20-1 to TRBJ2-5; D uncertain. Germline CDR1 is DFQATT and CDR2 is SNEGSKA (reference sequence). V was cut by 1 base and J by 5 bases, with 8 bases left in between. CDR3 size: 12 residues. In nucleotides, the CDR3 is TGCAGTGCTAGAGTAGCTGGGGAGACCCAGTACTTC. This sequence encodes CSARVAGETQYF.